These T cell receptor beta chains were read from a single sample in a study of shared clonotypes between healthy human individuals. TCRdb's copy holds only in-frame clones and misses some; the assay was immunoSEQ multiplex PCR. The sample lists around 1.9 million clones; just under 95% were seen once. Material for sequencing was naive CD8+ T cells from PBMCs. The source of these receptors is a man aged 18 to 30 in good health. Some clones in this sample may be carry-over from other donors' samples. CDR3s include the opening cysteine and the closing phenylalanine or tryptophan. Fields, in order: clone size, J gene, D gene, V gene, CDR3 protein, CDR3 DNA. The D gene is left open where the match is weak. Expanded clones are given a class, and other clones once, few, many or no size at all.

NA,TRBJ2-3,NA,TRBV4-3,CASSQRHRNTDTQYF,TGCGCCAGCAGCCAGCGGCACAGAAACACAGATACGCAGTATTTT
NA,TRBJ2-5,NA,TRBV7-8,CASSLSRPGETQYF,TGTGCCAGCAGCTTATCTCGTCCTGGGGAGACCCAGTACTTC
NA,TRBJ2-1,TRBD2,TRBV10-3,CAISEPSGSSYNEQFF,TGTGCCATCAGTGAGCCAAGCGGGAGCTCCTACAATGAGCAGTTCTTC
NA,TRBJ1-1,NA,TRBV27,CASSKILLGTYTEAFF,TGTGCCAGCAGTAAAATTCTATTAGGAACCTACACTGAAGCTTTCTTT
NA,TRBJ1-1,NA,TRBV7-9,CASSSSGTGVNTEAFF,TGTGCCAGCAGCTCATCCGGGACGGGGGTGAACACTGAAGCTTTCTTT
NA,TRBJ1-4,NA,TRBV19,CASSPGSGPNEKLFF,TGTGCCAGTAGCCCTGGGAGCGGGCCTAATGAAAAACTGTTTTTT
NA,TRBJ2-1,NA,TRBV29-1,CSVGYNEQFF,TGCAGCGTTGGATACAATGAGCAGTTCTTC
NA,TRBJ2-7,NA,TRBV29-1,CSVDGGGTLYEQYF,TGCAGCGTTGATGGAGGGGGCACCCTCTACGAGCAGTACTTC
NA,TRBJ2-2,NA,TRBV7-2,CASSLVTTGELFF,TGTGCCAGCAGCTTAGTTACCACCGGGGAGCTGTTTTTT
NA,TRBJ1-5,TRBD1,TRBV27,CASSGSSGTGGWNSNQPQHF,TGTGCCAGCAGTGGATCCTCCGGGACAGGGGGCTGGAATAGCAATCAGCCCCAGCATTTT
NA,TRBJ1-5,NA,TRBV19,CASSMGPRDREGPQHF,TGTGCCAGTAGTATGGGGCCCCGGGACCGCGAGGGGCCCCAGCATTTT
NA,TRBJ1-5,NA,TRBV7-9,CASSWDLSQPQHF,TGTGCCAGCAGCTGGGACTTGAGTCAGCCCCAGCATTTT
NA,TRBJ1-3,TRBD1,TRBV4-2,CASRGQAQSGNTIYF,TGTGCCAGCCGTGGACAGGCGCAGTCTGGAAACACCATATATTTT
NA,TRBJ1-4,TRBD1,TRBV6-4,CASKEGAVYEKLFF,TGTGCCAGCAAGGAGGGGGCAGTATATGAAAAACTGTTTTTT
NA,TRBJ2-7,NA,TRBV29-1,CSVEGEGKPYEQYF,TGCAGCGTTGAAGGGGAAGGTAAGCCCTACGAGCAGTACTTC
NA,TRBJ2-7,NA,TRBV27,CASGGYTSSYEQYF,TGTGCCAGCGGTGGTTATACCAGCTCCTACGAGCAGTACTTC
NA,TRBJ2-5,TRBD1,TRBV29-1,CSARTGWQETQYF,TGCAGCGCCCGGACAGGGTGGCAAGAGACCCAGTACTTC
NA,TRBJ1-2,NA,TRBV6-6,CASSYDPIPNYGYTF,TGTGCCAGCAGTTACGATCCTATCCCTAACTATGGCTACACCTTC
NA,TRBJ2-5,NA,TRBV7-8,CASSIRDLWETQYF,TGTGCCAGCAGCATCCGGGACCTGTGGGAGACCCAGTACTTC
NA,TRBJ1-1,NA,TRBV19,CASREGRQLPNNTEAFF,TGTGCCAGTAGGGAGGGGAGGCAGTTGCCAAATAACACTGAAGCTTTCTTT
NA,TRBJ2-1,TRBD2,TRBV27,CASSILLAGGPSDEQFF,TGTGCCAGCAGTATACTACTAGCGGGAGGGCCGTCCGATGAGCAGTTCTTC
NA,TRBJ2-1,NA,TRBV5-1,CASRDLGTGSSGHEQFF,TGCGCCAGCAGAGACCTAGGGACCGGGAGTTCTGGACATGAGCAGTTCTTC
NA,TRBJ2-1,TRBD1,TRBV27,CASRGQSSYNEQFF,TGTGCCAGCAGGGGACAGAGCTCCTACAATGAGCAGTTCTTC
NA,TRBJ1-3,NA,TRBV4-3,CASSQGVRAGNTIYF,TGCGCCAGCAGCCAAGGGGTCAGGGCTGGAAACACCATATATTTT
NA,TRBJ2-3,TRBD2,TRBV4-2,CASSQDLSGRTDTQYF,TGTGCCAGCAGCCAAGATCTCAGCGGGAGAACAGATACGCAGTATTTT
NA,TRBJ2-7,TRBD2,TRBV28,CASSSTSGRYEQYF,TGTGCCAGCAGTTCCACTAGCGGGAGGTACGAGCAGTACTTC
NA,TRBJ2-5,NA,TRBV25-1,CASRTGTAQETQYF,TGTGCCAGCAGAACCGGGACGGCCCAGGAGACCCAGTACTTC
NA,TRBJ2-2,NA,TRBV4-3,CASSQGNTGELFF,TGCGCCAGCAGCCAAGGAAACACCGGGGAGCTGTTTTTT
NA,TRBJ2-7,NA,TRBV4-1,CASSQDQSSYEQYF,TGCGCCAGCAGCCAAGATCAGAGCTCCTACGAGCAGTACTTC
NA,TRBJ2-1,TRBD2,TRBV28,CASSLGAGGFNEQFF,TGTGCCAGCAGTTTAGGGGCGGGAGGGTTCAATGAGCAGTTCTTC
NA,TRBJ2-5,TRBD1,TRBV28,CASSPGQSQETQYF,TGTGCCAGCAGTCCGGGACAGTCCCAAGAGACCCAGTACTTC
NA,TRBJ1-1,NA,TRBV12-5,CASGSGWTEAFF,TGTGCTAGTGGTTCCGGCTGGACTGAAGCTTTCTTT
NA,TRBJ2-1,TRBD2,TRBV7-3,CASSLLAGGPNEQFF,TGTGCCAGCAGCCTACTAGCGGGAGGGCCGAATGAGCAGTTCTTC
NA,TRBJ2-2,NA,TRBV7-9,CASSLPLGAGDTGELFF,TGTGCCAGCAGCTTGCCCCTGGGGGCAGGTGACACCGGGGAGCTGTTTTTT
NA,TRBJ2-7,NA,TRBV4-1,CASSQDSSPAYEQYF,TGCGCCAGCAGCCAAGATAGCAGTCCTGCCTACGAGCAGTACTTC
few,TRBJ2-3,NA,TRBV11-2,CASSLVADTQYF,TGTGCCAGCAGCTTAGTTGCAGATACGCAGTATTTT
few,TRBJ1-3,NA,TRBV27,CASSLRGSGNTIYF,TGTGCCAGCAGTTTACGGGGCTCTGGAAACACCATATATTTT
NA,TRBJ1-3,TRBD1,TRBV4-3,CASSPQGEGTGNTIYF,TGCGCCAGCAGCCCTCAGGGGGAAGGGACTGGAAACACCATATATTTT
NA,TRBJ1-1,NA,TRBV9,CASSVGGEVGKNTEAFF,TGTGCCAGCAGCGTAGGTGGGGAGGTGGGGAAGAACACTGAAGCTTTCTTT
NA,TRBJ2-3,NA,TRBV21-1,CASIRDTQYF,TGTGCCAGCATCAGGGATACGCAGTATTTT